This paragraph covers one T cell receptor (beta chain) sequence. Per germline, CDR1 MNHEY and CDR2 SVGAGI. V dropped 2 bases and J dropped 10; count of bases not matched to a gene: 8. The CDR3 loop spans 14 amino acids. The entry originates in a study of control samples from healthy donors and cancer patients. Some clones are missing from TCRdb's copy, which holds only in-frame ones; the method was immunoSEQ multiplex PCR. The data contain 150,000 to 180,000 clones, over 85% of them singletons. This chain links TRBV6-5 with TRBJ2-1; TRBD2 matches at 7 bases. The receptor was derived from a man between 50 and 59 years old in good health. Sequencing was performed on blood. CDR3 DNA: TGTGCCAGCAGTTACCGCGGGAGCACCTCCGAGCAGTTCTTC. Translation gives CASSYRGSTSEQFF.